These T cell receptor beta chains were read from a single sample in a study of early T cells in non-severe SARS-CoV-2 infection. TCRdb re-analysed the 5' RACE reads in MiXCR, keeping a single row per CDR3 protein. The table has roughly 64,000 distinct CDR3 sequences, around 13% seen once; the top ten hold roughly 4.2%. The source material was whole blood. These receptors all stem from an adult who was a healthcare worker with PCR-confirmed SARS-CoV-2 infection or an uninfected control (not recorded which). The CDR3 runs from the conserved cysteine through the conserved F or W. A D gene is named only where the DNA matches it firmly. Size tells how often a clone was seen (once, few, many) or the class of an expanded clone, and some rows leave it out.

TRBJ1-1 | . | TRBV9 | . | TGTGCCAGCAGCGTAGGTTCAGGTAACACTGAAGCTTTCTTT | CASSVGSGNTEAFF
TRBJ2-7 | many | TRBV7-9 | . | TGTGCCAGCAGCTCCGGTTGGACCAGCTACGAGCAGTACTTC | CASSSGWTSYEQYF
TRBJ2-7 | few | TRBV29-1 | . | TGCAGCGTGCCCATCGGGGGCAGGCGCTCCTACGAGCAGTACTTC | CSVPIGGRRSYEQYF
TRBJ2-5 | many | TRBV11-2 | TRBD1 | TGTGCCAGCAGCCTGGACAGGGGGCGGGAGACCCAGTACTTC | CASSLDRGRETQYF
TRBJ1-3 | many | TRBV11-2 | . | TGTGCCAGCAGCCCCCTCCTGAACCCTGGAAACACCATATATTTT | CASSPLLNPGNTIYF
TRBJ1-2 | . | TRBV7-6 | TRBD1 | TGTGCCAGCAGCTTATTGGGACAGACCGGCTATGGCTACACCTTC | CASSLLGQTGYGYTF
TRBJ2-1 | . | TRBV5-1 | . | TGCGCCAGCAGCCCCGAGAGTGGCGACCTCCTGTTCTTC | CASSPESGDLLFF
TRBJ1-2 | few | TRBV3-1 | . | TGTGCCAGCAGCCAGGGGGGTGCCGATGGCTACACCTTC | CASSQGGADGYTF
TRBJ1-2 | . | TRBV3-1 | . | TGTGCCAGCAGCCAAGGGCTCAGAGGTCCTACCGGCTACACCTTC | CASSQGLRGPTGYTF
TRBJ1-2 | . | TRBV20-1 | . | TGCAGTGCAAGATGGGGGGTCTATGGCTACACCTTC | CSARWGVYGYTF
TRBJ1-5 | . | TRBV30 | . | TGTGCCTGGAGTGTTTCCGGGTCTCAGCCCCAGCATTTT | CAWSVSGSQPQHF
TRBJ1-5 | many | TRBV19 | . | TGTGCCAGTAGTATGATCGGTAGCAATCAGCCCCAGCATTTT | CASSMIGSNQPQHF
TRBJ1-5 | many | TRBV11-2 | . | TGTGCCAGCAGCTTAGTATCGGCTCAGCCCCAGCATTTT | CASSLVSAQPQHF
TRBJ2-2 | . | TRBV11-2 | TRBD2 | TGTGCCAGCACGCCCCGCGGGACTAGCGGCGGGGAGCTGTTTTTT | CASTPRGTSGGELFF
TRBJ2-4 | few | TRBV12-3/TRBV12-4 | . | . | CASSTSGTGNIQYF
TRBJ2-7 | . | TRBV3-1 | . | TGTGCCAGCAGCCAAACCTTCTACGAGCAGTACTTC | CASSQTFYEQYF
TRBJ2-7 | few | TRBV3-1 | . | TGTGCCAGCAGCCTATCGGGACTCCGGCTCTCCTACGAGCAGTACTTC | CASSLSGLRLSYEQYF
TRBJ2-3 | many | TRBV7-6 | . | TGTGCCAGCAGCTTAGGGGGGCTTGGAGATACGCAGTATTTT | CASSLGGLGDTQYF
TRBJ2-3 | few | TRBV7-2 | TRBD2 | TGTGCCAGCAGCCCAGCGGGACTAGCTGGGGATACGCAGTATTTT | CASSPAGLAGDTQYF
TRBJ1-1 | few | TRBV7-8 | . | TGTGCCAGCAGCCCGGGGGGCAAGTCTGAAGCTTTCTTT | CASSPGGKSEAFF
TRBJ2-1 | . | TRBV6-1 | . | TGTGCCAGCAGTGGGGGGTCTGGAACGTCGAATGAGCAGTTCTTC | CASSGGSGTSNEQFF
TRBJ2-7 | . | TRBV15 | TRBD1 | TGTGCCACCAGCAGGGACCCGACAGGGGCAGGCTACGAGCAGTACTTC | CATSRDPTGAGYEQYF
TRBJ1-1 | medium-sized | TRBV18 | TRBD1 | TGTGCCAGCTCACGCGGCACAGGGGGCCACACTGAAGCTTTCTTT | CASSRGTGGHTEAFF
TRBJ2-1 | . | TRBV20-1 | . | TGCAGTGCCCAAGGGGGGCAGGGTGGTGATGAGCAGTTCTTC | CSAQGGQGGDEQFF
TRBJ1-5 | few | TRBV7-9 | . | TGTGCCAGCGGGAATGGCAATCAGCCCCAGCATTTT | CASGNGNQPQHF
TRBJ2-1 | many | TRBV5-4 | TRBD2 | TGTGCCAGCAGCAAGGGACTAGCGGGGACCTACAATGAGCAGTTCTTC | CASSKGLAGTYNEQFF
TRBJ2-6 | many | TRBV7-3 | . | TGTGCCAGCAGCCCGACAGCCTCTGGGGCCAACGTCCTGACTTTC | CASSPTASGANVLTF
TRBJ1-5 | many | TRBV9 | . | TGTGCCAGCAGCGGTGGAGGGCTCAATCAGCCCCAGCATTTT | CASSGGGLNQPQHF
TRBJ2-7 | many | TRBV7-8 | . | TGTGCCAGCAGCTTAGAGGTGGGGGACTCCTACGAGCAGTACTTC | CASSLEVGDSYEQYF
TRBJ2-1 | . | TRBV24-1 | TRBD2 | TGTGCCACCAGTGAGACTAGCGGGGGCTCCTACAATGAGCAGTTCTTC | CATSETSGGSYNEQFF
TRBJ2-1 | many | TRBV20-1 | . | TGCAGTGCTAGCAGGGCTGAGCAGTTCTTC | CSASRAEQFF
TRBJ1-1 | . | TRBV10-1 | . | TGCGCCAGCAGTGCAGGGATGAACACTGAAGCTTTCTTT | CASSAGMNTEAFF
TRBJ1-1 | . | TRBV2 | . | TGTGCCAGCAGTGAAGATGGGGGGGCGAACACTGAAGCTTTCTTT | CASSEDGGANTEAFF
TRBJ2-7 | . | TRBV10-1 | TRBD1 | TGCGCCAGCAGTGACAGACAGGGGGATATCGGCGAGCAGTACTTC | CASSDRQGDIGEQYF
TRBJ1-1 | . | TRBV10-3 | . | TGTGCCATCAGTCCCTTGCTGAACACTGAAGCTTTCTTT | CAISPLLNTEAFF
TRBJ2-1 | . | TRBV7-8 | . | TGTGCCAGCAGCATGGACAGTAGCTCCTACAATGAGCAGTTCTTC | CASSMDSSSYNEQFF
TRBJ1-4 | few | TRBV9 | . | TGTGCCAGCAGCGTAGGAGGGGGAAATGAAAAACTGTTTTTT | CASSVGGGNEKLFF
TRBJ1-1 | few | TRBV9 | . | TGTGCCAGCAGCGTAGCAGGGTTTGATACTGAAGCTTTCTTT | CASSVAGFDTEAFF
TRBJ2-1 | . | TRBV15 | . | TGTGCCACCAGCATGGTTAGCTCCTACAATGAGCAGTTCTTC | CATSMVSSYNEQFF
TRBJ2-3 | many | TRBV29-1 | . | TGCAGCGTCCGAACAGGGCTTCGGGCAGATACGCAGTATTTT | CSVRTGLRADTQYF
TRBJ2-3 | . | TRBV21-1 | . | TGTGCCAGCATGGGGCGGGGGTCAAACACAGATACGCAGTATTTT | CASMGRGSNTDTQYF
TRBJ2-2 | few | TRBV5-1 | . | TGCGCCAGCAGCTTGGGAACCAGCACCGGGGAGCTGTTTTTT | CASSLGTSTGELFF
TRBJ1-6 | many | TRBV2 | . | TGTGCCAGCGGGGGGGACGGGCAGAATTCACCCCTCCACTTT | CASGGDGQNSPLHF
TRBJ1-2 | few | TRBV5-4 | . | TGTGCCAGCAGCTTGCCAAGCGGGGTCCTTGAGGATGGCTACACCTTC | CASSLPSGVLEDGYTF
TRBJ2-3 | . | TRBV7-2 | TRBD2 | TGTGCCAGCAGCTTTTGGCCGACTAGCGGGGGCACAGATACGCAGTATTTT | CASSFWPTSGGTDTQYF
TRBJ2-7 | many | TRBV29-1 | . | TGCAGCGTTGCCAGCTCCTACGAGCAGTACTTC | CSVASSYEQYF
TRBJ2-7 | many | TRBV2 | . | TGTGCCAGCAGTGTACTGGAGCAGTACTTC | CASSVLEQYF
TRBJ1-2 | many | TRBV6-6 | . | TGTGCCAGCAGTAGAGGCGCAGGGAGTTCCTATGGCTACACCTTC | CASSRGAGSSYGYTF
TRBJ2-5 | few | TRBV9 | TRBD2 | TGTGCCAGCAGCGCTCGGACTAGCTTCCCAGAGACCCAGTACTTC | CASSARTSFPETQYF
TRBJ2-1 | many | TRBV6-5 | . | TGTGCCAGCAGTAGGGGGGGCGAGCAGTTCTTC | CASSRGGEQFF
TRBJ1-1 | many | TRBV6-2/TRBV6-3 | . | TGTGCCAGCAGCCCGACGGGCAGGATGGAAGCTTTCTTT | CASSPTGRMEAFF
TRBJ2-3 | . | TRBV5-1 | TRBD2 | TGCGCCAGCGCCCCCCTAGCGGGGGGCACAGATACGCAGTATTTT | CASAPLAGGTDTQYF
TRBJ2-3 | few | TRBV5-1 | . | TGCGCCAGCAGCTCGGGACTTAGCACAGATACGCAGTATTTT | CASSSGLSTDTQYF
TRBJ2-2 | many | TRBV14 | . | TGTGCCAGCAGCCATGGCACCTACACCGGGGAGCTGTTTTTT | CASSHGTYTGELFF
TRBJ1-1 | . | TRBV7-9 | TRBD1 | TGTGCCAGCAGCTTTCCCAGGGGGCAACCCATGAACACTGAAGCTTTCTTT | CASSFPRGQPMNTEAFF
TRBJ1-1 | few | TRBV29-1 | TRBD1 | TGCAGCGTTGGCCTGGGACAGGGGAGCACTGAAGCTTTCTTT | CSVGLGQGSTEAFF
TRBJ2-3 | few | TRBV2 | . | TGTGCCAGGGACGAAGGGGCAGATACGCAGTATTTT | CARDEGADTQYF
TRBJ2-5 | . | TRBV7-2 | TRBD2 | TGTGCCAGCAGCCACCGGACTAGCGGGGGGCCGATCCAAGAGACCCAGTACTTC | CASSHRTSGGPIQETQYF
TRBJ2-1 | few | TRBV6-2/TRBV6-3 | TRBD1 | TGTGCCAGCAGTTACTCGACGGGACAGATCTACAATGAGCAGTTCTTC | CASSYSTGQIYNEQFF
TRBJ1-2 | many | TRBV7-8 | TRBD1 | TGTGCCAGCAGCTTAGGACAGGGAGGTTATGGCTACACCTTC | CASSLGQGGYGYTF